These T cell receptor beta chains were read from a single sample in a study of T cells in Graves' hyperthyroidism and ophthalmopathy. One entry per CDR3 protein results from TCRdb running MiXCR on the multiplex PCR reads. The profile shows some 570,000 distinct CDR3 sequences, 17% of them singletons. Input material: blood. The receptors come from a woman between 18 and 29 years old with Graves' ophthalmopathy. Both conserved end residues are part of each CDR3. D genes are given only for firm matches. A clone size is listed for some rows: how often the clone was seen (once, few, many), or a class if it is expanded.

V: TRBV7-2; size: many; J: TRBJ2-3; D: -; DNA: TGTGCCAGCAGCTTAGTCGGGGCAGGTAGCACAGATACGCAGTATTTT; CDR3: CASSLVGAGSTDTQYF
V: TRBV20-1; size: many; J: TRBJ2-7; D: TRBD1; DNA: TGCAGTGCTAGAGATCTCGACGGACAGGGGAAATACGAGCAGTACTTC; CDR3: CSARDLDGQGKYEQYF
V: TRBV7-2; size: few; J: TRBJ2-7; D: -; DNA: TGTGCCAGCAGCTCGGACGGGGGAACCTACGAGCAGTACTTC; CDR3: CASSSDGGTYEQYF
V: TRBV7-3; size: -; J: TRBJ2-2; D: -; DNA: TGTGCCAGCAGCCCCCTCCCGGGGTCCGGGGAGCTGTTTTTT; CDR3: CASSPLPGSGELFF
V: TRBV28; size: -; J: TRBJ1-3; D: TRBD1; DNA: TGTGCCGGAAAAGGAACAGGGGTAGGAAACACCATATATTTT; CDR3: CAGKGTGVGNTIYF
V: TRBV11-2; size: many; J: TRBJ2-1; D: -; DNA: TGTGCCAGCAGCTTAATTTTATACGGGAGCAGCTCCTACAATGAGCAGTTCTTC; CDR3: CASSLILYGSSSYNEQFF
V: TRBV2; size: once; J: TRBJ1-5; D: TRBD1; DNA: TGTGCCAGCAGTGAAGCCCCCCGGGACAGATATAGCAATCAGCCCCAGCATTTT; CDR3: CASSEAPRDRYSNQPQHF
V: TRBV9; size: few; J: TRBJ2-7; D: TRBD2; DNA: TGTGCCAGCAGCGCTAAGACGGGGGGGCCCCTCGAGCAGTACTTC; CDR3: CASSAKTGGPLEQYF
V: TRBV6-1; size: -; J: TRBJ1-2; D: -; DNA: TGTGCCAGCAGAGCGACAGAGAACTATGGCTACACCTTC; CDR3: CASRATENYGYTF
V: TRBV20-1; size: -; J: TRBJ2-2; D: -; DNA: TGCAGTGCTAGAGATAACTCTAAAGGGGAGCTGTTTTTT; CDR3: CSARDNSKGELFF
V: TRBV4-1; size: many; J: TRBJ2-1; D: -; DNA: TGCGCCAGCAGCCAGACTAGGTTGGGTGAGCAGTTCTTC; CDR3: CASSQTRLGEQFF
V: TRBV6-4; size: few; J: TRBJ2-7; D: -; DNA: TGTGCCACCTACGACAGTCGGTACGAGCAGTACTTC; CDR3: CATYDSRYEQYF
V: TRBV2; size: many; J: TRBJ1-1; D: -; DNA: TGTGCCAGCAGTGCCCCGCAACAGATACTGAACACTGAAGCTTTCTTT; CDR3: CASSAPQQILNTEAFF
V: TRBV7-9; size: -; J: TRBJ1-2; D: TRBD1; DNA: TGTGCCATCCCGGGACAGGAATACTATGGCTACACCTTC; CDR3: CAIPGQEYYGYTF
V: TRBV2; size: few; J: TRBJ1-6; D: TRBD1; DNA: TGTGCCAGCAGGATGGACAGGGGGCAGAATTCACCCCTCCACTTT; CDR3: CASRMDRGQNSPLHF
V: TRBV27; size: -; J: TRBJ2-3; D: TRBD2; DNA: TGTGCCAGCAGTCCTCAGGGAGCGGGATACACAGATACGCAGTATTTT; CDR3: CASSPQGAGYTDTQYF
V: TRBV29-1; size: many; J: TRBJ2-1; D: -; DNA: TGCAGCGTTGGGGTGCGGAACAGGGCGGGGAATGAGCAGTTCTTC; CDR3: CSVGVRNRAGNEQFF
V: TRBV28; size: many; J: TRBJ1-1; D: -; DNA: TGTGCCAGCAGCCTCGGGGGGAGTAGCACTGAAGCTTTCTTT; CDR3: CASSLGGSSTEAFF
V: TRBV6-1; size: few; J: TRBJ2-1; D: -; DNA: TGTGCCAGCAGTGAAAGTGTCCGTCACTCCTACAATGAGCAGTTCTTC; CDR3: CASSESVRHSYNEQFF
V: TRBV11-2; size: many; J: TRBJ1-4; D: -; DNA: TGTGCCAGCAGTCAAGGGGGGGGTCTTGAAAAACTGTTTTTT; CDR3: CASSQGGGLEKLFF
V: TRBV11-3; size: many; J: TRBJ2-1; D: -; DNA: TGTGCCAGCAGCTTAGTTAGAGGGAGCTCCTACAATGAGCAGTTCTTC; CDR3: CASSLVRGSSYNEQFF
V: TRBV5-1; size: many; J: TRBJ2-7; D: -; DNA: TGCGCCAGCAGCTCATCCGGGAAGCTCTACGAGCAGTACTTC; CDR3: CASSSSGKLYEQYF
V: TRBV25-1; size: -; J: TRBJ2-3; D: -; DNA: TGTGCCAGCAGTGATCCGGGACAACGAAATACGCAGTATTTT; CDR3: CASSDPGQRNTQYF
V: TRBV2; size: once; J: TRBJ1-1; D: TRBD1; DNA: TGTGTCAGCATCCACAGGGGACGGAACACTGAAGCTTTCTTT; CDR3: CVSIHRGRNTEAFF
V: TRBV24-1; size: -; J: TRBJ2-2; D: -; DNA: TGTGCCACCAGTGATTTTGGTACCGGGGTGAACACCGGGGAGCTGTTTTTT; CDR3: CATSDFGTGVNTGELFF
V: TRBV3-1; size: -; J: TRBJ1-1; D: -; DNA: TGTGCCAGCAGCCAGAATGGCTGGGGGCGAGGCACTGAAGCTTTCTTT; CDR3: CASSQNGWGRGTEAFF
V: TRBV30; size: -; J: TRBJ2-6; D: TRBD1; DNA: TGTGCCTGGAGTAGGACAGGGTTGGGGGCCAACGTCCTGACTTTC; CDR3: CAWSRTGLGANVLTF
V: TRBV5-1; size: many; J: TRBJ2-1; D: -; DNA: TGCGCCAGCAGCATCAACTCCGGGCCCCAGGGAAATGAGCAGTTCTTC; CDR3: CASSINSGPQGNEQFF
V: TRBV24-1; size: few; J: TRBJ2-7; D: TRBD1; DNA: TGTGCCACCAGTCCGGGGACAGGGGGCTCTAGAGCTTACGAGCAGTACTTC; CDR3: CATSPGTGGSRAYEQYF
V: TRBV7-9; size: many; J: TRBJ2-5; D: -; DNA: TGTGCCAGCAGTTTTTCAAATGGCCGGGGCGTGTACCAAGAGACCCAGTACTTC; CDR3: CASSFSNGRGVYQETQYF
V: TRBV6-2/TRBV6-3; size: -; J: TRBJ1-4; D: -; DNA: TGTGCCAGCAGTTCCCGGGTCCTTGATGGGACTAATGAAAAACTGTTTTTT; CDR3: CASSSRVLDGTNEKLFF
V: TRBV7-2; size: many; J: TRBJ2-3; D: -; DNA: TGTGCCAGCAGCTCCGAATTGCGGGGTACGCAGTATTTT; CDR3: CASSSELRGTQYF
V: TRBV14; size: few; J: TRBJ2-1; D: TRBD2; DNA: TGTGCCAGCAGCCAGACCGGGACTAGCGGGTTTCACACCTACAATGAGCAGTTCTTC; CDR3: CASSQTGTSGFHTYNEQFF
V: TRBV6-1; size: many; J: TRBJ1-1; D: -; DNA: TGTGCCAGCACTAAGGGAGGGAACACTGAAGCTTTCTTT; CDR3: CASTKGGNTEAFF
V: TRBV6-9; size: -; J: TRBJ2-2; D: TRBD1; DNA: TGTGCCAGCAGTTCTCCGGGACAGGGGGCGAACACCGGGGAGCTGTTTTTT; CDR3: CASSSPGQGANTGELFF
V: TRBV7-6; size: many; J: TRBJ1-1; D: -; DNA: TGTGCCAGCAGCTTAGCGTTAGACCATGAAGCTTTCTTT; CDR3: CASSLALDHEAFF
V: TRBV20-1; size: -; J: TRBJ2-7; D: -; DNA: TGCAGTGCTCGCCGACGCGAGCAGTACTTC; CDR3: CSARRREQYF
V: TRBV27; size: few; J: TRBJ1-1; D: -; DNA: TGTGCCAGCACCACTGAAGCTTTCTTT; CDR3: CASTTEAFF
V: TRBV18; size: few; J: TRBJ2-2; D: -; DNA: TGTGCCAGCTCAACCGAAGAGACCGGGGAGCTGTTTTTT; CDR3: CASSTEETGELFF
V: TRBV4-1; size: few; J: TRBJ1-2; D: -; DNA: TGCGCCAGCACCCAGCGAGGGCTATCTGGCTACACCTTC; CDR3: CASTQRGLSGYTF
V: TRBV5-1; size: many; J: TRBJ2-5; D: -; DNA: TGCGCCAGCAGCTTGGCCCTAGGGGGTGAGACCCAGTACTTC; CDR3: CASSLALGGETQYF
V: TRBV30; size: many; J: TRBJ2-1; D: -; DNA: TGTGCCTGGCTTCACAGGGGAGGGGACAATGAGCAGTTCTTC; CDR3: CAWLHRGGDNEQFF
V: TRBV4-3; size: many; J: TRBJ1-1; D: -; DNA: TGCGCCAGCAGCCAAGATCGATGGGGGAACACTGAAGCTTTCTTT; CDR3: CASSQDRWGNTEAFF
V: TRBV5-1; size: once; J: TRBJ2-1; D: TRBD1; DNA: TGCGCCAGCAGCGCGGACAGGAACTACAATGAGCAGTTCTTC; CDR3: CASSADRNYNEQFF
V: TRBV2; size: few; J: TRBJ1-2; D: -; DNA: TGTGCCAGCAGGCCAGGGACCCTGGGGGACTATGGCTACACCTTC; CDR3: CASRPGTLGDYGYTF
V: TRBV11-2; size: few; J: TRBJ1-6; D: -; DNA: TGTGCCAGCAGCTTAGATATAAGGTCCTATAATTCACCCCTCCACTTT; CDR3: CASSLDIRSYNSPLHF
V: TRBV20-1; size: many; J: TRBJ2-7; D: TRBD2; DNA: TGCAGTGCTAGTTGGGGGGGGGCCTACGAGCAGTACTTC; CDR3: CSASWGGAYEQYF
V: TRBV20-1; size: many; J: TRBJ2-1; D: TRBD2; DNA: TGCAGTGCTCCCACGGGGTCTAGCGGGAATGAGCAGTTCTTC; CDR3: CSAPTGSSGNEQFF
V: TRBV28; size: many; J: TRBJ1-1; D: -; DNA: TGTGCCAGCAGTTTATTCGCCAGCATGAACACTGAAGCTTTCTTT; CDR3: CASSLFASMNTEAFF
V: TRBV15; size: few; J: TRBJ1-1; D: -; DNA: TGTGCCACCAGCGCCCCAGGTGGGGGCACTGAAGCTTTCTTT; CDR3: CATSAPGGGTEAFF
V: TRBV24-1; size: few; J: TRBJ2-7; D: -; DNA: TGTGCCACCAGTGATTTGCACGAGCAGTACTTC; CDR3: CATSDLHEQYF
V: TRBV12-3/TRBV12-4; size: many; J: TRBJ2-2; D: -; DNA: TGTGCCAGCAGTTTAAGTCGGGAAACTCCGGGGGAGCTGTTTTTT; CDR3: CASSLSRETPGELFF
V: TRBV30; size: -; J: TRBJ2-1; D: -; DNA: TGTGCCTGGAGTGTACGAGGCGAAGGGCAGTTCTTC; CDR3: CAWSVRGEGQFF
V: TRBV12-3/TRBV12-4; size: many; J: TRBJ1-4; D: -; DNA: TGTGCCAGCAGCCTCCTGGGAACTAATGAAAAACTGTTTTTT; CDR3: CASSLLGTNEKLFF
V: TRBV5-1; size: few; J: TRBJ2-7; D: -; DNA: TGCGCCAGCAGCGCCCAGTCCTACGAGCAGTACTTC; CDR3: CASSAQSYEQYF
V: TRBV6-1; size: many; J: TRBJ1-1; D: TRBD1; DNA: TGTGCCAGCAGACCCGGGGACAGCCTGAACACTGAAGCTTTCTTT; CDR3: CASRPGDSLNTEAFF
V: TRBV6-1; size: -; J: TRBJ2-1; D: TRBD2; DNA: TGTGCCAGCAGTGAAGACTGGCGTGTAGCGGGGGGGATAAATGAGCAGTTCTTC; CDR3: CASSEDWRVAGGINEQFF
V: TRBV7-2; size: -; J: TRBJ2-3; D: -; DNA: TGTGCCAGCAGCCAGGCGGGGCCCGGGGATACGCAGTATTTT; CDR3: CASSQAGPGDTQYF